This T cell receptor (beta chain) stems from a study of blood T cell repertoires in COVID-19. Across the study: From the United States, Italy and Spain came samples of acute and convalescent COVID-19.

Original data processing: Reference gene primer amplification yielded estimated nucleated cell counts. The assay was immunoSEQ multiplex PCR, and TCRdb's table has in-frame clones only and misses some. V, J and clone size derive from that table, while D and trimming were established from the DNA sequence. Of approximately 280,000 clones listed, about 89% were seen once; the top ten hold about 4.6%. Between the trimmed V and J ends, which lost 4 bases and 7 bases, there was a span of 12 bases. The germline gives CDR1 SGHNT, CDR2 YYREEE (reference sequence). This CDR3 is 13 amino acids long. The source is a middle-aged man with acute or convalescent COVID-19. V gene TRBV5-4 combines with J gene TRBJ2-1; tentatively, D is TRBD2 (6 bases). The sample consisted of peripheral blood. The CDR3 DNA is TGTGCCAGCAGCCCCGCGGGGCCTAATGAGCAGTTCTTC. It codes for CASSPAGPNEQFF.